This T cell receptor (beta chain) was captured by sequencing in a study of CD8 T cells in ankylosing spondylitis (dated by TCRdb to 2015 to 2018). In the study overall: The study set out to find disease-linked TCR variants by profiling T cell receptor beta repertoires in ankylosing spondylitis patients and healthy donors. The whole study cohort included some 100 healthy donors and around 25 ankylosing spondylitis patients. Peripheral blood samples were taken, and synovial fluid was additionally collected from ankylosing spondylitis patients.

This clonotype was counted only a few times. Its antigen is currently not known. No clone much larger than this one lies a single base away; base qualities are absent. The reads were generated on an Illumina HiSeq 2500. TCR beta libraries were prepared by quantitative 5'-RACE with molecular barcodes. For the original study's pipeline: To identify disease-linked TCR variants, a new computational method was used, one built on a probabilistic model of VDJ rearrangement. The public reads were reanalyzed by TCRdb: fastp trimming at Q25, MiXCR alignment, in-frame beta chains only. Under each unique CDR3 protein, matching rows form one entry showing the most common genes and DNA. Clone size and V and J calls follow TCRdb, not the original study. The table for this sample lists approximately 200,000 distinct CDR3 sequences; 13% of them were counted only once. Of the sample, approximately 9.9% falls within the top ten clones.

CDR1 and CDR2 were assigned from the germline V gene (reference sequence) as LNHNV and YYDKDF. From its cysteine to its phenylalanine, the CDR3 spans 14 amino acids. The read is trimmed to its CDR3 DNA, 42 bases read in frame from base 1. The V end loses 9 bases and the J end loses 3 bases, and a stretch of 14 bases separates them. Study-wide conclusions, independent of this receptor: In peripheral blood, the disease-linked clones were found at relatively low frequencies and had a CD8+ phenotype. According to the report, matched synovial fluid samples from ankylosing spondylitis patients were significantly enriched for the disease-linked clones. Blood from ankylosing spondylitis patients appeared to be characterized by a TCR beta motif composed of 7 to 9 highly homologous amino acid variants. Some motif variants had previously been reported in the synovial fluid and blood of reactive arthritis patients, which suggests shared mechanisms of disease initiation.

The TCR originated in a female donor with ankylosing spondylitis or in good health (not recorded which). This sequence uses TRBV15 and TRBJ2-2; possibly the D gene is TRBD1, per 5 matching bases. The material sequenced was blood, either unsorted or a sorted T cell fraction (not recorded which). CDR3 region: CATSPTDDTGELFF. The DNA sequence is as follows: TGTGCCACAAGCCCGACAGATGACACCGGGGAGCTGTTTTTT. With all but the CDR3 taken from the reference TRBV15 and TRBJ2-2 genes, the full variable domain is: DAMVIQNPRYQVTQFGKPVTLSCSQTLNHNVMYWYQQKSSQAPKLLFHYYDKDFNNEADTPDNFQSRRPNTSFCFLDIRSPGLGDTAMYLCATSPTDDTGELFFGEGSRLTVL.